The 5 T cell receptor beta chains presented below share a single source sample, sequenced in a study of blood T cell repertoires in COVID-19. Method: immunoSEQ multiplex PCR; TCRdb's copy keeps in-frame clones and lacks some. The data contain fewer than 200,000 clones, about 86% of them singletons. The sequenced sample consisted of peripheral blood. All receptors come from a man in his forties or fifties with active or convalescent COVID-19.

In the case of this clone: At one end the junction does not follow the germline gene, possibly because of a read error. This chain uses TRBV18 with TRBJ2-5; D uncertain. This CDR3 is built from 15 residues. Germline CDR1 KGHSH, CDR2 LQKENI. The CDR3 region has the DNA TGTGCCAGCTCAACACCCTATCCAACTCAAGAGACCCAGTACTTC. Encoded protein: CASSTPYPTQETQYF.

The chain has TRBV21-1 and TRBJ2-3; TRBD1 is the table's D call and was not checked against the DNA. TRBV21-1 is termed a pseudogene. The CDR3 runs 14 residues. The CDR3 sequence is CASSDRGRTDTQYF. Here the CDR3 DNA reads TGTGCCAGCAGCGACAGGGGGCGTACAGATACGCAGTATTTT.

The chain is built from TRBV19 and TRBJ2-5; 7 nucleotides match TRBD1. CDR3 size: 14 residues. Germline CDR1 and CDR2: LNHDA and SQIVND (reference sequence). V was clipped by 5 bases and J by 5 bases; unmatched bases: 8. In DNA, the CDR3 is TGTGCCAGTAGTCCGATGACAGGGACGGAGACCCAGTACTTC. It encodes CASSPMTGTETQYF.

This clone is a singleton in its sample. Written as DNA, the CDR3 is TGTGCCAGCAGCCCCACAGGGGAAGATCGAAACACCATATATTTT. Residues: CASSPTGEDRNTIYF. The chain links TRBV11-3 to TRBJ1-3; TRBD1 matches 7 bases. Germline trimming cut 5 bases from V and 5 bases from J; bases unmatched to any gene: 9. This CDR3 spans 15 amino acids. Germline V gives CDR1 SGHNT, CDR2 YENEEA.

This clone was observed once. The genes are TRBV6-6 and TRBJ2-5, with a tentative D call TRBD2 (5 bases). The CDR3 extends over 13 amino acids. Trimming cost V 5 bases and J 2 bases, with 9 bases left between them. Germline V CDR1 and CDR2: MNHNY, SVGAGI (reference sequence). CDR3 sequence: CASSIREQETQYF. The CDR3 DNA reads TGTGCCAGCAGTATCCGGGAACAAGAGACCCAGTACTTC.